This T cell receptor (beta chain) was sequenced during a study of blood T cell repertoires in COVID-19. Germline V gives CDR1 MNHEY, CDR2 SVGAGI. The ends were cut back, 2 bases at V and 6 bases at J, with 11 bases in the middle. The length of the CDR3 is 14 residues. Source study methods: Estimation of nucleated cell counts was performed using reference gene primer amplification. Method: immunoSEQ multiplex PCR; TCRdb's copy keeps in-frame clones and lacks some. V, J and clone size are those of that table, while D and trimming were read from the DNA. The sample shows 170,000 or so clones, around nine tenths of them seen only once.

The rearrangement uses TRBV6-5 and TRBJ2-1; possibly TRBD2 for D (6 bases). Sequenced: peripheral blood. This receptor was obtained from a man between 60 and 75 years old with COVID-19, enrolled during active disease. In DNA form, the CDR3 reads TGTGCCAGCAGTTACGGAGGGTTAGGCAATGAGCAGTTCTTC. Its translation: CASSYGGLGNEQFF.